This is a list of T cell receptor beta chains from one sample in a study of T cells in localized non-small cell lung cancer. Produced via immunoSEQ multiplex PCR; TCRdb's table is partial and in-frame only. The sample contains thousands of clones, about 24% of which appear only once. The sample in question was lung tumor tissue, obtained before any cancer treatment. The receptors were gathered from a man aged 35-75 years with stage I lung adenocarcinoma. CDR3s include the opening cysteine and the closing phenylalanine or tryptophan. The D gene is left open where the match is weak. Size is omitted from some rows. Given values are once, few, many or a class for expanded clones.

d_call: -; j_call: TRBJ2-1; v_call: TRBV14; clone_size: few; cdr3_nt: TGTGCCAGCAGCCCCCGAGGGGCGGATGAGCAGTTCTTC; cdr3_aa: CASSPRGADEQFF
d_call: -; j_call: TRBJ1-1; v_call: TRBV11-3; clone_size: few; cdr3_nt: TGTGCCAGCAGCTTATCTTTCCCCCCCACTGAAGCTTTCTTT; cdr3_aa: CASSLSFPPTEAFF
d_call: -; j_call: TRBJ2-7; v_call: TRBV12-2; clone_size: medium-sized; cdr3_nt: TGTGCAAGTCGCTCAACAATAACAGGGATGAAGTACTTC; cdr3_aa: CASRSTITGMKYF
d_call: TRBD2; j_call: TRBJ2-3; v_call: TRBV5-1; clone_size: -; cdr3_nt: TGCGCCAGCAGCTTCGGACTAGCGGCAACCCCTCGGATAGATACGCAGTATTTT; cdr3_aa: CASSFGLAATPRIDTQYF
d_call: TRBD1; j_call: TRBJ1-4; v_call: TRBV9; clone_size: medium-sized; cdr3_nt: TGTGCCAGCAGCGAGACAGGGGGGAATGAAAAACTGTTTTTT; cdr3_aa: CASSETGGNEKLFF
d_call: -; j_call: TRBJ2-5; v_call: TRBV11-3; clone_size: -; cdr3_nt: TGTGCCAGCAGCTTTACGGCGTTCCAAGAGACCCAGTACTTC; cdr3_aa: CASSFTAFQETQYF
d_call: -; j_call: TRBJ2-5; v_call: TRBV11-3; clone_size: few; cdr3_nt: TGTGCCAGCAGCTTGGTCAGGAGGCAAGAGACCCAGTACTTC; cdr3_aa: CASSLVRRQETQYF
d_call: -; j_call: TRBJ2-3; v_call: TRBV30; clone_size: few; cdr3_nt: TGTGCCTGGAGTGCTGTTAGCACAGATACGCAGTATTTT; cdr3_aa: CAWSAVSTDTQYF
d_call: TRBD1; j_call: TRBJ2-1; v_call: TRBV6-8; clone_size: many; cdr3_nt: TGTGCCAGCACTGGGGGGGGACAGGGATCCTACAATGAGCAGTTCTTC; cdr3_aa: CASTGGGQGSYNEQFF
d_call: TRBD2; j_call: TRBJ2-1; v_call: TRBV9; clone_size: -; cdr3_nt: TGTGCCAGCAGCGTGGGGGCGGGACTAGATCTTGTGAATGAGCAGTTCTTC; cdr3_aa: CASSVGAGLDLVNEQFF
d_call: -; j_call: TRBJ1-5; v_call: TRBV7-5; clone_size: few; cdr3_nt: TGTGCCAGCAGCAAACAGGGCGGTTGGGACAATCAGCCCCAGCATTTT; cdr3_aa: CASSKQGGWDNQPQHF
d_call: TRBD1; j_call: TRBJ1-2; v_call: TRBV6-8; clone_size: few; cdr3_nt: TGTGCCAGCAGTGTATACAGGGGAAACAACTATGGCTACACCTTC; cdr3_aa: CASSVYRGNNYGYTF
d_call: -; j_call: TRBJ2-7; v_call: TRBV9; clone_size: -; cdr3_nt: TGTGCCAGCAGCGGGGATGGGTACGAGCAGTACTTC; cdr3_aa: CASSGDGYEQYF
d_call: -; j_call: TRBJ1-3; v_call: TRBV6-8; clone_size: medium-sized; cdr3_nt: TGTGCCAGCAGTTGGGGCTCTGGAAACACCATATATTTT; cdr3_aa: CASSWGSGNTIYF
d_call: TRBD1; j_call: TRBJ1-2; v_call: TRBV25-1; clone_size: -; cdr3_nt: TGTGCCAGCAGTGGCGGGGACAGAATCTATGATGGCTACACCTTC; cdr3_aa: CASSGGDRIYDGYTF
d_call: TRBD2; j_call: TRBJ2-1; v_call: TRBV19; clone_size: -; cdr3_nt: TGTGCCAGTAGTATGGGGACTAGCGGGATGAATGAGCAGTTCTTC; cdr3_aa: CASSMGTSGMNEQFF
d_call: -; j_call: TRBJ1-1; v_call: TRBV6-8; clone_size: few; cdr3_nt: TGTGCCAGCAGTCCGGGTGGGAACTTGAACACTGAAGCTTTCTTT; cdr3_aa: CASSPGGNLNTEAFF
d_call: -; j_call: TRBJ1-2; v_call: TRBV28; clone_size: -; cdr3_nt: TGTGCCAGCCTCCATTATGAGGGGGAGTATGGCTACACCTTC; cdr3_aa: CASLHYEGEYGYTF
d_call: -; j_call: TRBJ2-5; v_call: TRBV6-8; clone_size: -; cdr3_nt: TGTGCCAGCACTCCTCAGTCGGCCCAAGAGACCCAGTACTTC; cdr3_aa: CASTPQSAQETQYF
d_call: -; j_call: TRBJ1-1; v_call: TRBV19; clone_size: few; cdr3_nt: TGTGCCAGTAGTATCCCTGTTCACTGGAACTGCACTGAAGCTTTCTTT; cdr3_aa: CASSIPVHWNCTEAFF
d_call: TRBD1; j_call: TRBJ1-4; v_call: TRBV6-8; clone_size: -; cdr3_nt: TGTGCCAGCAGTCCCGGGACAGGGGGCGAAGAAAAACTGTTTTTT; cdr3_aa: CASSPGTGGEEKLFF
d_call: TRBD1; j_call: TRBJ1-5; v_call: TRBV10-3; clone_size: few; cdr3_nt: TGTGCCATCAGTGAGAGGGACAGGGATCAGCCCCAGCATTTT; cdr3_aa: CAISERDRDQPQHF
d_call: -; j_call: TRBJ1-1; v_call: TRBV25-1; clone_size: few; cdr3_nt: TGTGCCAGCAGTTGGTTTGGAAGGGATACTGAAGCTTTCTTT; cdr3_aa: CASSWFGRDTEAFF
d_call: -; j_call: TRBJ1-2; v_call: TRBV6-8; clone_size: -; cdr3_nt: TGTGCCAGCAGTTCTGACAGGTACCTTAACTATGGCTACACCTTC; cdr3_aa: CASSSDRYLNYGYTF
d_call: -; j_call: TRBJ1-1; v_call: TRBV18; clone_size: -; cdr3_nt: TGTGCCAGCTCACCCGGGTGGGCCCTTAACACTGAAGCTTTCTTT; cdr3_aa: CASSPGWALNTEAFF
d_call: -; j_call: TRBJ2-1; v_call: TRBV11-3; clone_size: medium-sized; cdr3_nt: TGTGCCAGCCGACGCCGGGAGTACCACAATGAGCAGTTCTTC; cdr3_aa: CASRRREYHNEQFF
d_call: TRBD1; j_call: TRBJ1-1; v_call: TRBV11-3; clone_size: medium-sized; cdr3_nt: TGTGCCAGCAGCCCCTCCCCGACAGGGTCCACTGAAGCTTTCTTT; cdr3_aa: CASSPSPTGSTEAFF
d_call: TRBD1; j_call: TRBJ1-5; v_call: TRBV11-3; clone_size: medium-sized; cdr3_nt: TGTGCCAGCAGCCCCGGGACAGGCCTCGGAGAGCCCCAGCATTTT; cdr3_aa: CASSPGTGLGEPQHF
d_call: TRBD2; j_call: TRBJ2-5; v_call: TRBV6-8; clone_size: few; cdr3_nt: TGTGCCAGCAGTTACTCTAGCGGGAGTGGGGAGACCCAGTACTTC; cdr3_aa: CASSYSSGSGETQYF
d_call: -; j_call: TRBJ2-5; v_call: TRBV9; clone_size: medium-sized; cdr3_nt: TGTGCCAGCACCTGGGGGCCAAGAGAGAAGGAGACCCAGTACTTC; cdr3_aa: CASTWGPREKETQYF
d_call: -; j_call: TRBJ1-3; v_call: TRBV30; clone_size: few; cdr3_nt: TGTGCCTGGAGTACCGGAAACACCATATATTTT; cdr3_aa: CAWSTGNTIYF
d_call: -; j_call: TRBJ2-2; v_call: TRBV7-5; clone_size: -; cdr3_nt: -; cdr3_aa: CASSVAVGTGELFF
d_call: -; j_call: TRBJ1-1; v_call: TRBV11-3; clone_size: few; cdr3_nt: TGTGCCAGCAGCTTTAGGGGGGGACGGAACACTGAAGCTTTCTTT; cdr3_aa: CASSFRGGRNTEAFF
d_call: -; j_call: TRBJ2-5; v_call: TRBV29-1; clone_size: -; cdr3_nt: TGCAGCGTTGGAGGCAGCCAAGAGACCCAGTACTTC; cdr3_aa: CSVGGSQETQYF
d_call: -; j_call: TRBJ2-2; v_call: TRBV11-3; clone_size: few; cdr3_nt: TGTGCCAGCAGCGTCGACTTCAACACCGGGGAGCTGTTTTTT; cdr3_aa: CASSVDFNTGELFF
d_call: -; j_call: TRBJ1-5; v_call: TRBV10-3; clone_size: -; cdr3_nt: TGTGCCAGCGTAAGGGGCTTCAGTCAGCCCCAGCATTTT; cdr3_aa: CASVRGFSQPQHF
d_call: TRBD1; j_call: TRBJ2-1; v_call: TRBV2; clone_size: -; cdr3_nt: TGTGCCAGCAGCCTAAGGATCGGGACAGATATCTCCTACAATGAGCAGTTCTTC; cdr3_aa: CASSLRIGTDISYNEQFF
d_call: -; j_call: TRBJ2-3; v_call: TRBV29-1; clone_size: -; cdr3_nt: TGCAGCGTTGAAGGCCAGGGTTACACAGATACGCAGTATTTT; cdr3_aa: CSVEGQGYTDTQYF
d_call: -; j_call: TRBJ2-1; v_call: TRBV30; clone_size: -; cdr3_nt: TGTGCCTGGAGTGTAGGGATAGGAACCGACAATGAGCAGTTCTTC; cdr3_aa: CAWSVGIGTDNEQFF
d_call: TRBD1; j_call: TRBJ1-1; v_call: TRBV29-1; clone_size: -; cdr3_nt: TGCAGCGTTCGACAGGGGTCCATGAACACTGAAGCTTTCTTT; cdr3_aa: CSVRQGSMNTEAFF
d_call: TRBD2; j_call: TRBJ2-4; v_call: TRBV30; clone_size: -; cdr3_nt: TGTGCCTGGAGCCCCGGGGAGGGGAGCATTCAGTACTTC; cdr3_aa: CAWSPGEGSIQYF
d_call: -; j_call: TRBJ1-2; v_call: TRBV9; clone_size: few; cdr3_nt: TGTGCCAGCAGCGTAGACTACTATGGCTACACCTTC; cdr3_aa: CASSVDYYGYTF
d_call: -; j_call: TRBJ2-2; v_call: TRBV9; clone_size: large; cdr3_nt: TGTGCCAGCAGCGCCCCAAGGGCATCCTTCACCGGGGAGCTGTTTTTT; cdr3_aa: CASSAPRASFTGELFF
d_call: -; j_call: TRBJ1-1; v_call: TRBV11-3; clone_size: few; cdr3_nt: TGTGCCAGCAGCCCATGGGGCCCCCTTGCCACTGAAGCTTTCTTT; cdr3_aa: CASSPWGPLATEAFF
d_call: -; j_call: TRBJ2-1; v_call: TRBV5-1; clone_size: -; cdr3_nt: TGCGCCAGCAGCTTGGGGGCTAGTATTACCTACAATGAGCAGTTCTTC; cdr3_aa: CASSLGASITYNEQFF
d_call: TRBD2; j_call: TRBJ2-5; v_call: TRBV9; clone_size: few; cdr3_nt: TGTGCCTCCGACGCGGGAGGCGCTTCAGAGACCCAGTACTTC; cdr3_aa: CASDAGGASETQYF
d_call: -; j_call: TRBJ2-7; v_call: TRBV30; clone_size: -; cdr3_nt: TGTGCCTGGAGTGTCGGGGCAGGGGCCTCCTACGAGCAGTACTTC; cdr3_aa: CAWSVGAGASYEQYF
d_call: -; j_call: TRBJ1-1; v_call: TRBV12-5; clone_size: few; cdr3_nt: TGTGCTAGTGGTTTGGAGACTGAAGCTTTCTTT; cdr3_aa: CASGLETEAFF
d_call: -; j_call: TRBJ1-3; v_call: TRBV5-1; clone_size: -; cdr3_nt: TGCGCCAGCAGCTTGACACAGTCTGGAAACACCATATATTTT; cdr3_aa: CASSLTQSGNTIYF
d_call: TRBD2; j_call: TRBJ2-7; v_call: TRBV10-3; clone_size: -; cdr3_nt: TGTGCCATCAGTGAGTCTCGCGGGAGCCCCTACGAGCAGTACTTC; cdr3_aa: CAISESRGSPYEQYF
d_call: -; j_call: TRBJ1-2; v_call: TRBV19; clone_size: -; cdr3_nt: TGTGCCAGTAGAAATCGGCAGGGCCGCCCTTCGACCTTC; cdr3_aa: CASRNRQGRPSTF
d_call: TRBD1; j_call: TRBJ1-5; v_call: TRBV4-1; clone_size: -; cdr3_nt: TGCGCCAGCAGCCAAGATGCCAGGGGGGGTAGCAATCAGCCCCAGCATTTT; cdr3_aa: CASSQDARGGSNQPQHF
d_call: -; j_call: TRBJ1-2; v_call: TRBV6-8; clone_size: -; cdr3_nt: TGTGCCAGCAGTTACTCGAACAGCTACTATGGCTACACCTTC; cdr3_aa: CASSYSNSYYGYTF
d_call: TRBD2; j_call: TRBJ2-2; v_call: TRBV6-8; clone_size: medium-sized; cdr3_nt: TGTGCCAGCACACGGACTAGCGGAAACACCGGGGAGCTGTTTTTT; cdr3_aa: CASTRTSGNTGELFF
d_call: TRBD2; j_call: TRBJ2-5; v_call: TRBV19; clone_size: -; cdr3_nt: TGTGCCAGTAGTATAAGAGCGGGAGGAAGAGGAGAGACCCAGTACTTC; cdr3_aa: CASSIRAGGRGETQYF